The T cell receptor beta chain described here comes from a study of T-cell memory formation after mild COVID-19. TCRdb re-called the 5' RACE reads with MiXCR, one entry per CDR3 protein. The repertoire includes about 610,000 distinct CDR3 sequences, approximately 15% of them detected once, and about 7.4% sits in the top ten. This clonotype occurred a few times. This CDR3 is built from 12 residues. V lost 10 bases to trimming and J lost 3 bases, with 7 bases between them. Germline CDR1 SEHNR, CDR2 FQNEAQ (reference sequence). The rearrangement uses TRBV7-9 and TRBJ2-6, with unresolved D. This sequence originates from an adult woman who had mild COVID-19 (a few samples of this study predate the infection). Cell type and time point are not known. What was sequenced was PBMCs or a T cell subset sorted from them (not recorded which). The CDR3 sequence is CATPLGANVLTF. CDR3 in DNA: TGTGCCACCCCGCTTGGGGCCAACGTCCTGACTTTC.